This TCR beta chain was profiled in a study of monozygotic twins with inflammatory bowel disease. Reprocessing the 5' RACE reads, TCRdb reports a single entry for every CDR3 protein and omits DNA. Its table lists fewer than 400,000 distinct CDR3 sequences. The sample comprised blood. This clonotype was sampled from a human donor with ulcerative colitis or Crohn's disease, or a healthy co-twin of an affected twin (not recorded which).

The CDR3 region is CASSYQFRSAENTQYF. This chain connects TRBV7-9 to TRBJ2-3. This CDR3 has 16 residues. The germline CDR1 and CDR2 sequences are SEHNR and FQNEAQ (reference sequence).